Each of the 21 T cell receptor beta chains below was sequenced from the same sample in a study of T-cell memory formation after mild COVID-19. TCRdb itself ran the 5' RACE reads through MiXCR, one entry per CDR3 protein. Of roughly 100,000 distinct CDR3 sequences listed, around 11% are singletons. The sample was PBMCs or a T cell subset sorted from them (not recorded which). The receptors come from an adult woman who had mild COVID-19 (a few samples of this study predate the infection). Cell type and time point are not known.

This sequence joins TRBV12-3 or TRBV12-4 and TRBJ2-5; possible D gene TRBD1, 6 bases. V was shortened by 8 bases and J by 0 bases, with 7 bases between the two germline ends. The CDR3 covers 12 residues. The CDR3 reads CASSGDQETQYF. CDR3 sequence (DNA): TGTGCCAGCTCAGGGGACCAAGAGACCCAGTACTTC.

V and J are TRBV5-1 and TRBJ2-7, with 9 bases lining up with TRBD1. Trimming at V came to 4 bases and at J to 3 bases, leaving 5 bases not matched to a gene. The CDR3 is 14 amino acids. Germline values: CDR1 SGHRS, CDR2 YFSETQ. This CDR3 is CASSVRQGDYEQYF. In DNA form, the CDR3 reads TGCGCCAGCAGCGTACGACAGGGGGACTACGAGCAGTACTTC.

This clonotype was observed at least ten times. This rearrangement joins TRBV18 to TRBJ2-7; TRBD1 matches at 10 bases. CDR1 is KGHSH, CDR2 LQKENI, per germline. This CDR3 has 14 residues. V gave up 3 bases and J gave up 5 bases; unmatched junction bases: 4. CDR3 in DNA: TGTGCCAGCTCACCTGGGACAGGGGTGGACGAGCAGTACTTC. It specifies CASSPGTGVDEQYF.

This chain connects TRBV29-1 to TRBJ2-6; perhaps TRBD1 as D (6 bases). This CDR3 is built from 17 residues. V was clipped by 7 bases and J by 0 bases, with 19 bases between them. Germline loops: CDR1 SQVTM, CDR2 ANQGSEA. DNA of the CDR3: TGCAGCGCCGCAGCACAGGGTCATCACTCTGGGGCCAACGTCCTGACTTTC. It translates to CSAAAQGHHSGANVLTF.

V gene TRBV29-1 combines with J gene TRBJ2-1, with D unresolved. The germline CDR1 and CDR2 sequences are SQVTM and ANQGSEA. Trimming pared 4 bases from V and 0 bases from J, leaving 7 bases between. CDR3 length equals 13 residues. The CDR3 reads CSVVVSSYNEQFF. The CDR3, as DNA: TGCAGCGTTGTTGTGAGCTCCTACAATGAGCAGTTCTTC.

The chain joins TRBV12-3 or TRBV12-4 to TRBJ2-1, with D maybe TRBD2 (7 bases). The CDR3 has 17 residues. V was pared by 3 bases and J by 2 bases, with 17 bases between. The CDR3 DNA sequence: TGTGCCAGCAGTTTCGGGGGGCCGAATAACCCCTACAATGAGCAGTTCTTC. Translation gives CASSFGGPNNPYNEQFF.

The chain employs TRBV29-1 and TRBJ1-1; D not certain. The V gene lost 1 base and the J gene lost 3 bases, with 9 bases spanning the gap. CDR1 is SQVTM, CDR2 ANQGSEA, per germline. There are 13 residues in the CDR3. CDR3 residues: CSVEGGEHTEAFF. The CDR3 nucleotides are TGCAGCGTTGAAGGCGGGGAACACACTGAAGCTTTCTTT.

This clonotype was observed many times. The rearrangement uses TRBV4-1 and TRBJ2-3; D remains ambiguous. CDR1 MGHRA and CDR2 YSYEKL come from the germline V gene. The CDR3 loop spans 15 amino acids. Trimming left V 1 base short and J 3 bases short, with 11 bases between. CDR3 region: CASSQGPGLTDTQYF. For the CDR3, the DNA is TGCGCCAGCAGCCAAGGACCCGGGTTAACAGATACGCAGTATTTT.

In its sample, this clonotype was seen a few times. This chain links TRBV12-3 or TRBV12-4 with TRBJ1-2; D is uncertain. V was shortened by 1 base and J by 3 bases, with 9 bases between the two germline ends. The CDR3 extends over 14 amino acids. The DNA of the CDR3 is TGTGCCAGCAGTTTAGGACGTGGGGACTATGGCTACACCTTC. The encoded protein is CASSLGRGDYGYTF.

V gene TRBV12-3 or TRBV12-4 combines with J gene TRBJ2-2; D ambiguous. The CDR3 loop spans 11 amino acids. The V and J ends lost 7 bases and 3 bases respectively, with 3 bases between them. The CDR3 loop is CASIYTGELFF. DNA for the CDR3: TGTGCCAGCATCTACACCGGGGAGCTGTTTTTT.

This clonotype turned up a few times. The chain links TRBV2 to TRBJ2-3, with 8 bases aligning to TRBD2. The germline V gene has CDR1 SNHLY and CDR2 FYNNEI. Trimming cost V 6 bases and J 2 bases; bases outside gene matches: 7. The length of the CDR3 is 15 residues. The CDR3 DNA reads as TGTGCCAGCAGGACCGGGGGGGCCCCCACAGATACGCAGTATTTT. Translated, it gives CASRTGGAPTDTQYF.

The chain joins TRBV4-1 to TRBJ2-1, with a possible D match to TRBD2 (5 bases). Trimming removed 0 bases at V and 10 bases at J, with 10 bases between. The CDR3 covers 13 residues. CDR1 MGHRA and CDR2 YSYEKL come from the germline V gene. The CDR3 region is CASSQDRASEQFF. The CDR3 region has the DNA TGCGCCAGCAGCCAAGATAGAGCTAGCGAGCAGTTCTTC.

In its sample, this clonotype was seen many times. The genes are TRBV6-6 and TRBJ2-1; D assignment may be TRBD1 or TRBD2 (5 bases each). Trimming stripped 5 bases from V and 4 bases from J, with 9 bases between. The CDR3 sequence is 13 residues long. Germline V gives CDR1 MNHNY, CDR2 SVGAGI (reference sequence). Here the CDR3 reads CASSRGPYNEQFF. The CDR3 region has the DNA TGTGCCAGCAGTAGGGGACCTTACAATGAGCAGTTCTTC.

This clonotype has a count of ten or more. CDR3 sequence: CASSAEPGLAYEQYF. CDR3 bases: TGTGCCAGCAGCGCTGAACCGGGACTAGCCTACGAGCAGTACTTC. This chain uses TRBV9 with TRBJ2-7; TRBD2 matches 8 bases. The CDR3 sequence is 15 residues long. With 3 bases clipped from V and 2 bases from J, the junction kept 7 bases outside the gene matches. Germline lookup yields CDR1 SGDLS and CDR2 YYNGEE.

This clonotype was seen only a few times. The rearrangement joins TRBV5-1 to TRBJ2-7, with D perhaps matching TRBD1 (6 bases). There are 13 residues in the CDR3. Germline V gene sequence: CDR1 SGHRS, CDR2 YFSETQ. Trimming cost V 4 bases and J 4 bases, with 12 bases left between them. CDR3 in amino acids: CASSDGQYYEQYF. CDR3 DNA sequence: TGCGCCAGCAGCGACGGACAGTATTACGAGCAGTACTTC.

The CDR3 region is CASSLALVPYEQYF. DNA of the CDR3: TGTGCCAGCAGTTTGGCGCTAGTCCCCTACGAGCAGTACTTC. The gene calls are TRBV12-3 or TRBV12-4 and TRBJ2-7, with D uncertain. V was shortened by 3 bases and J by 2 bases, with 11 bases between the two germline ends. The CDR3 is made up of 14 amino acids.

The table lists this clonotype with a few counts. The chain is built from TRBV7-8 and TRBJ2-3; no reliable D call. The CDR3 has 15 residues. V lost 3 bases, J lost 1 base, and 11 bases lay in between. Germline values: CDR1 SGHVS, CDR2 FQNEAQ. In DNA form, the CDR3 reads TGTGCCAGCAGCTTCTATTACGCGGGCACAGATACGCAGTATTTT. This translates into CASSFYYAGTDTQYF.

In regard to this clonotype: This may be a read error: a much more frequent sequence differs by one nucleotide. The chain recombines TRBV12-3 or TRBV12-4 with TRBJ2-2; D not resolved. This CDR3 comprises 15 residues. This CDR3 is CASGLLPGNTGELFF. Here the CDR3 DNA reads TGTGCCAGCGGTTTACTTCCAGGGAACACCGGGGAGCTGTTTTTT.

This clonotype was seen a few times. The J gene is TRBJ2-7, the V gene TRBV4-2, with TRBD2 identical over 8 bases. Germline CDR1 reads LGHNA; CDR2 reads YNFKEQ. Germline trimming cut 0 bases from V and 0 bases from J; bases unmatched to any gene: 4. The CDR3 totals 16 residues. CDR3 sequence: CASSQEGAGASYEQYF. The CDR3 bases are TGTGCCAGCAGCCAAGAGGGAGCGGGAGCCTCCTACGAGCAGTACTTC.

V gene TRBV6-4 combines with J gene TRBJ1-1, with D perhaps matching TRBD1 (5 bases). The CDR3 extends over 13 amino acids. V lost 9 bases, J lost 1 base, and 12 bases lay in between. Germline V gives CDR1 MRHNA, CDR2 SNTAGT. For the CDR3, the DNA is TGTGCCAGGCCCAGGGTTGAGAACACTGAAGCTTTCTTT. It translates to CARPRVENTEAFF.

The chain has TRBV9 and TRBJ1-1; a weak D match, TRBD1 (5 bases). V was cut by 3 bases and J by 0 bases, with 12 bases left in between. CDR3 size: 15 residues. Per the germline V gene, CDR1 is SGDLS and CDR2 is YYNGEE. The CDR3 here is CASSGSQGLNTEAFF. As DNA, the CDR3 is TGTGCCAGCAGCGGAAGTCAGGGTTTGAACACTGAAGCTTTCTTT. Based on the CDR3 plus reference TRBV9 and TRBJ1-1, the full variable domain is DSGVTQTPKHLITATGQRVTLRCSPRSGDLSVYWYQQSLDQGLQFLIQYYNGEERAKGNILERFSAQQFPDLHSELNLSSLELGDSALYFCASSGSQGLNTEAFFGQGTRLTVV.